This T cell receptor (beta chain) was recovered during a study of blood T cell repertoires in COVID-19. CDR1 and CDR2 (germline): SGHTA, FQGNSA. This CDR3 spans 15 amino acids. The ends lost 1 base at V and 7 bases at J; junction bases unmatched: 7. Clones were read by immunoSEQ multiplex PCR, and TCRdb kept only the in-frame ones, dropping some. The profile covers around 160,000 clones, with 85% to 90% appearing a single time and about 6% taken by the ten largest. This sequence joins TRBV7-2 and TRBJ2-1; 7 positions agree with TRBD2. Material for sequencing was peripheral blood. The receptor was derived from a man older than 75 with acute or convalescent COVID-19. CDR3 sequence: CASSLGRGVQNEQFF. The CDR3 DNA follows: TGTGCCAGCAGCTTAGGACGGGGGGTACAGAATGAGCAGTTCTTC.